One and the same sample provided the 25 T cell receptor beta chains below, sequenced in a study of cytomegalovirus exposure and HLA in healthy donors (dated by TCRdb to about 2017). The method was the immunoSEQ multiplex PCR assay. Held by TCRdb, this immuneACCESS table contains in-frame sequences only and omits some clones. Under half of the omission traces to an unresolved V gene where checked; the cause of the rest is unknown. In this sample the table shows a few hundred thousand clones, roughly 88% of which occur a single time. The ten top clones hold 3.1% of the sample. Sequences were obtained from PBMCs. The source of these receptors is a woman in her 30s in good health and CMV-seronegative.

The rearrangement links TRBV4-1 to TRBJ2-7; a weak D match, TRBD1 (6 bases). The CDR3 consists of 14 residues. Germline V gene sequence: CDR1 MGHRA, CDR2 YSYEKL. V shed 3 bases and J shed 3 bases, with 12 bases lying between them. The CDR3 spells CASSHSSQGYEQYF. As DNA, the CDR3 is TGCGCCAGCAGCCACTCTTCACAGGGCTACGAGCAGTACTTC.

J is TRBJ2-7 and V is TRBV11-1, with 10 bases aligning to TRBD2. CDR3 size: 15 residues. V was clipped by 4 bases and J by 3 bases; unmatched bases: 6. Per germline, CDR1 SGHAT and CDR2 FQDESV (reference sequence). In DNA, the CDR3 is TGTGCCAGCAGCTCTAGGACTAGCGGCTACTACGAGCAGTACTTC. Protein sequence: CASSSRTSGYYEQYF.

The V call is TRBV27, the J call TRBJ1-2; 12 nucleotides align to TRBD1. The CDR3 contains 14 residues. From germline, CDR1 is MNHEY and CDR2 SMNVEV (reference sequence). With V trimmed by 5 bases and J by 7 bases, 5 bases remained unmatched. CDR3 residues: CASSTGQGAGGYTF. The CDR3 DNA is TGTGCCAGCAGTACGGGACAGGGGGCGGGTGGCTACACCTTC.

This clone was recorded only once. The rearrangement uses TRBV28 and TRBJ2-7; TRBD2 agrees at 10 bases. V dropped 3 bases and J dropped 4; count of bases not matched to a gene: 9. CDR3 length equals 16 residues. Germline V gives CDR1 MDHEN, CDR2 SYDVKM. CDR3 amino acids: CASSLGLAGGQYEQYF. In nucleotides, the CDR3 is TGTGCCAGCAGTTTGGGCTTAGCGGGAGGTCAGTACGAGCAGTACTTC. The whole variable domain, filled in from reference TRBV28 and TRBJ2-7, reads DVKVTQSSRYLVKRTGEKVFLECVQDMDHENMFWYRQDPGLGLRLIYFSYDVKMKEKGDIPEGYSVSREKKERFSLILESASTNQTSMYLCASSLGLAGGQYEQYFGPGTRLTVT.

The gene calls are TRBV25-1 and TRBJ2-7, with D tentatively TRBD1 or TRBD2 (5 bases each). V shed 6 bases and J shed 3 bases, with 12 bases lying between them. This CDR3 spans 13 amino acids. Germline assignment: CDR1 MGHDK and CDR2 SYGVNS. Here the CDR3 reads CASSGTSLYEQYF. For the CDR3, the DNA is TGTGCCAGCAGCGGGACCTCCCTCTACGAGCAGTACTTC.

V gene TRBV4-1 combines with J gene TRBJ1-4; maybe TRBD1 (5 bases). V gave up 2 bases and J gave up 6 bases, with 13 bases separating them. The CDR3 loop spans 15 amino acids. Germline V gene data show CDR1 as MGHRA and CDR2 as YSYEKL. The CDR3 loop is CASSQLRGGDEKLFF. The CDR3 DNA is TGCGCCAGCAGCCAACTCCGGGGAGGGGATGAAAAACTGTTTTTT.

The chain carries TRBV6-4 and TRBJ2-7, with D perhaps TRBD2 (5 bases). Germline values: CDR1 MRHNA, CDR2 SNTAGT. Trimming cost V 4 bases and J 4 bases, with 14 bases left between them. The CDR3 runs 14 residues. CDR3 residues: CASSAGHGGYEQYF. The CDR3 bases are TGTGCCAGCAGTGCGGGTCATGGAGGATACGAGCAGTACTTC.

The V and J genes are TRBV28 and TRBJ1-5; TRBD1 matches at 9 bases. The J segment lost 5 bases and the V segment lost 5 bases, leaving 10 bases of the junction unmatched. Germline lookup yields CDR1 MDHEN and CDR2 SYDVKM. The CDR3 is 16 amino acids. The chain's CDR3 is CASSKHRGRADQPQHF. The CDR3 DNA reads as TGTGCCAGCAGTAAGCACAGGGGGCGCGCCGATCAGCCCCAGCATTTT.

The chain joins TRBV5-4 to TRBJ1-4; 11 bases line up with TRBD1. There are 17 residues in the CDR3. Germline lookup yields CDR1 SGHNT and CDR2 YYREEE (reference sequence). V lost 4 bases to trimming and J lost 8 bases; unmatched junction nucleotides: 13. CDR3 nucleotides: TGTGCCAGCAGCAAGTCAAACAAAGGGACAGGGGGAGAAAAACTGTTTTTT. Its translation: CASSKSNKGTGGEKLFF.

The V and J genes are TRBV5-4 and TRBJ1-1; 9 bases match TRBD1. The CDR3 is 16 amino acids. V shed 0 bases, J shed 11 bases, and the junction held 14 bases outside the gene matches. Germline CDR1 and CDR2: SGHNT and YYREEE (reference sequence). The CDR3 region is CASSLAPGQGVIEAFF. For the CDR3, the DNA is TGTGCCAGCAGCTTGGCCCCGGGACAGGGAGTGATTGAGGCTTTCTTT.

The rearrangement joins TRBV23-1 to TRBJ2-3; tentative D call: TRBD2 (6 bases). TRBV23-1 is placed among ORFs of uncertain function. The CDR3 length is 15 residues. Between the trimmed V and J ends, which lost 8 bases and 4 bases, there was a span of 19 bases. The CDR3 DNA follows: TGCGCCAGCGGATCTAGACTAGTTTCTGCAGATACGCAGTATTTT. Translated, it gives CASGSRLVSADTQYF.

V and J are TRBV11-2 and TRBJ1-1, with 7 bases that match TRBD1. The CDR3 is 16 amino acids. The germline gives CDR1 SGHAT, CDR2 FQNNGV. Trimming took 6 bases from V and 0 from J; bases not matched to a gene: 10. The CDR3 loop reads CASRPWAGGMNTEAFF. For the CDR3, the DNA is TGTGCCAGCAGGCCGTGGGCAGGGGGTATGAACACTGAAGCTTTCTTT.

This clone came up once. The rearrangement uses TRBV9 and TRBJ2-1; D might be TRBD1 or TRBD2, each matching 5 bases. The CDR3 extends over 15 amino acids. Trimming left V 0 bases short and J 4 bases short, with 11 bases between. Germline V lookup: CDR1 SGDLS, CDR2 YYNGEE. As DNA, the CDR3 is TGTGCCAGCAGCGTAGCTGGGACGGTATACAATGAGCAGTTCTTC. This gives the protein CASSVAGTVYNEQFF.

J is TRBJ2-3 and V is TRBV5-4; 9 bases line up with TRBD2. The CDR3 runs to 16 residues. The V gene end was trimmed by 1 base and the J gene end by 4 bases; junction bases not matched to a gene: 7. Looked up from germline, CDR1 is SGHNT and CDR2 is YYREEE (reference sequence). CDR3 sequence (DNA): TGTGCCAGCAGCTTGTTTCTGCGGGAGGGCCCAGATACGCAGTATTTT. This codes for CASSLFLREGPDTQYF.

The rearrangement joins TRBV6-6 to TRBJ2-1, with 8 bases that match TRBD2. The length of the CDR3 is 13 residues. Germline CDR1 and CDR2: MNHNY and SVGAGI (reference sequence). V dropped 6 bases and J dropped 6; count of bases not matched to a gene: 4. The CDR3 DNA follows: TGTGCCAGCAGCTTGGGGACTAGCAATGAGCAGTTCTTC. Translation gives CASSLGTSNEQFF.

This clone appeared a few times. The chain carries TRBV11-2 and TRBJ2-7; 7 bases line up with TRBD2. V shed 3 bases and J 3 bases; nucleotides not matched to a gene: 11. The CDR3 spans 16 residues. Germline assignment: CDR1 SGHAT and CDR2 FQNNGV. In DNA form, the CDR3 reads TGTGCCAGCAGCTTCTATCCCTCTGGACTAGTCTACGAGCAGTACTTC. Translated: CASSFYPSGLVYEQYF.

This chain connects TRBV7-3 to TRBJ2-2; D remains ambiguous. CDR3 length equals 13 residues. V lost 3 bases, J lost 10 bases, and 12 bases lay in between. Germline-derived CDR1 and CDR2 are SGHTA and FQGTGA. The CDR3 protein is CASSFHGDAELFF. CDR3 DNA: TGTGCCAGCAGCTTTCACGGAGACGCGGAGCTGTTTTTT.

The chain employs TRBV7-2 and TRBJ2-7; D is undetermined. The V gene lost 5 bases and the J gene lost 2 bases, with 7 bases spanning the gap. The CDR3 length is 12 residues. The V gene's germline CDR1 is SGHTA and CDR2 FQGNSA. CDR3 amino acids: CASSQYPYEQYF. The CDR3 region has the DNA TGTGCCAGCAGCCAATATCCCTACGAGCAGTACTTC.

The V call is TRBV18, the J call TRBJ2-7; 9 bases agree with TRBD2. Per the germline V gene, CDR1 is KGHSH and CDR2 is LQKENI. The CDR3 contains 15 residues. J was trimmed by 6 bases and V by 1 base; bases with no gene match: 7. The CDR3 is CASSPLVAGALEQYF. CDR3 nucleotide sequence: TGTGCCAGCTCACCACTGGTAGCGGGGGCCCTCGAGCAGTACTTC.

The chain couples TRBV9 to TRBJ2-1, with 13 bases fitting TRBD2. The CDR3 is made up of 15 amino acids. V shed 4 bases, J shed 9 bases, and the junction held 7 bases outside the gene matches. The germline V gene encodes CDR1 SGDLS and CDR2 YYNGEE. Written as DNA, the CDR3 is TGTGCCAGCAGCCTCGGGACTAGCGGGAACAGTGAGCAGTTCTTC. Its protein is CASSLGTSGNSEQFF. Filled out from reference TRBV9 and TRBJ2-1, the complete variable domain reads DSGVTQTPKHLITATGQRVTLRCSPRSGDLSVYWYQQSLDQGLQFLIQYYNGEERAKGNILERFSAQQFPDLHSELNLSSLELGDSALYFCASSLGTSGNSEQFFGPGTRLTVL.

The V gene is TRBV2, the J gene TRBJ2-3; D is unresolved. Trimming removed 7 bases from V and 4 bases from J, with 9 bases in between. The length of the CDR3 is 12 residues. Germline lookup yields CDR1 SNHLY and CDR2 FYNNEI. CDR3 DNA sequence: TGTGCCAGCAAACGAGAGGCAGATACGCAGTATTTT. This gives the protein CASKREADTQYF.

J is TRBJ2-5 and V is TRBV6-5; D not resolved. Trimming pared 2 bases from V and 3 bases from J, leaving 13 bases between. This CDR3 contains 15 residues. CDR1 and CDR2 (germline): MNHEY, SVGAGI. The CDR3 reads CASSYLAANKETQYF. CDR3 nucleotides: TGTGCCAGCAGTTACCTGGCGGCCAACAAAGAGACCCAGTACTTC.

The chain uses TRBV6-1 and TRBJ2-5; the D call may be TRBD1 or TRBD2 (5 bases each). Germline V gene data show CDR1 as MNHNS and CDR2 as SASEGT. CDR3 size: 17 residues. Deletions cut 3 bases from V and 5 bases from J, with 22 bases between. This chain's CDR3 is CASSDLASGRRWETQYF. CDR3 sequence (DNA): TGTGCCAGCAGTGACCTGGCTTCGGGACGGCGGTGGGAGACCCAGTACTTC.

V gene TRBV29-1 combines with J gene TRBJ1-2; 8 nucleotides match TRBD1. Germline V gene sequence: CDR1 SQVTM, CDR2 ANQGSEA. The length of the CDR3 is 12 residues. Germline trimming cut 6 bases from V and 6 bases from J; bases unmatched to any gene: 6. CDR3 region: CSVPDREDGYTF. CDR3 DNA: TGCAGCGTCCCGGACAGGGAGGATGGCTACACCTTC.

This chain joins TRBV2 and TRBJ1-5, with 9 bases identical to TRBD1. Germline V gene sequence: CDR1 SNHLY, CDR2 FYNNEI. The CDR3 has 16 amino acids. The ends lost 6 bases at V and 3 bases at J; junction bases unmatched: 9. CDR3: CASSEDRGMVNQPQHF. The CDR3 DNA sequence: TGTGCCAGCAGCGAGGACAGGGGAATGGTCAATCAGCCCCAGCATTTT.